This TCR beta chain was sequenced in a study of CD4 T cells in relation to SARS-CoV-2 and coronaviruses. Overall study context: Patient ages ranged from roughly 20 to 75, median 38.

Study-wide points: Samples before the pandemic and after infection were not matched within any donor.

Assay: immunoSEQ multiplex PCR; the TCRdb copy retains only in-frame clones and omits some. The sample carries 50,000 to 65,000 clones, roughly nine tenths recorded once. Points on this clone: Its specificity is not known.

The CDR3 is 15 residues long. The germline V and J ends were trimmed by 1 base and 5 bases, with 11 bases remaining between them. Germline CDR1 and CDR2: KGHDR and SFDVKD. The clonotype was recovered from an adult with COVID-19. Sequences were obtained from naive CD4+ T cells from PBMCs. Described subset: naive CD4+ T cells isolated by negative enrichment. This rearrangement joins TRBV24-1 to TRBJ2-1; D is perhaps TRBD2 (6 bases). CDR3 protein: CATSDFFGRNNEQFF. CDR3 sequence (DNA): TGTGCCACCAGTGATTTTTTCGGGAGAAACAATGAGCAGTTCTTC.